This section outlines one T cell receptor beta chain sequence together with its context. TCR cDNA, made by 5'RACE template switching, carried an added universal primer site and UMIs. MiXCR was run by TCRdb on the 5' RACE reads, yielding one entry per CDR3 protein. The data hold some 320,000 distinct CDR3 sequences, with approximately 4% observed a single time. Germline V CDR1 and CDR2: MGHRA, YSYEKL. The ends lost 0 bases at V and 0 bases at J; junction bases unmatched: 9. CDR3 size: 19 residues. The data belong to a study of T cells after yellow fever vaccination. Whole-study context: Those fractions that held only low numbers of cells were prepared using the SMART-Seq v4 Ultra Low Input RNA kit.

The input for sequencing was PBMCs, taken 5 days after the yellow fever booster vaccination. The V call is TRBV4-1, the J call TRBJ2-3, with 10 bases identical to TRBD2. The source of this sequence is a man younger than 30 who received the YFV17D yellow fever vaccine. CDR3 in amino acids: CASSQDRLAGGTSTDTQYF. The CDR3 coding sequence is TGCGCCAGCAGCCAAGATCGGTTAGCGGGGGGTACGAGCACAGATACGCAGTATTTT.